This T cell receptor (beta chain) was observed in a study of long-term antiretroviral therapy in people with HIV. The CDR3 is 15 residues long. The V and J ends lost 4 bases and 2 bases, in that order; junction bases with no gene match: 6. Germline V gives CDR1 MNHEY, CDR2 SVGAGI. The immunoSEQ assay was v3.0, run at survey level. The assay was immunoSEQ multiplex PCR, and TCRdb's table has in-frame clones only and misses some. The sample lists tens of thousands of clones; around 93% were seen once. This sequence was found in a man aged 50 to 60 with HIV. The material was unsorted PBMCs, obtained approximately 7.1 years after starting antiretroviral therapy. The J gene is TRBJ2-3, the V gene TRBV6-5, with 7 nucleotides matching TRBD2. The CDR3 region is CASSSGLGATDTQYF. CDR3 DNA sequence: TGTGCCAGCAGTTCCGGACTAGGTGCCACAGATACGCAGTATTTT.